This T cell receptor beta chain was sequenced during a study of T cells in Graves' hyperthyroidism and ophthalmopathy. At the level of the study: At initial diagnosis, before any treatment had begun, peripheral blood was obtained. Findings and caveats of the study: Median prediction lead before ophthalmopathy onset was roughly 6 months with the model. Stable hyperthyroidism was separated from ophthalmopathy by a model based on 13 V-J features.

TCR beta CDR3 regions were amplified from RNA. The HTBI primer set drove a first-round RT-PCR of the TCR CDR3. TCRdb reprocessed the multiplex PCR reads via MiXCR and lists one record per CDR3 protein. The table includes fewer than 450,000 distinct CDR3 sequences, 17% detected once. This clonotype turned up a few times. As yet, its antigen is unknown. Germline CDR1 reads DFQATT; CDR2 reads SNEGSKA (reference sequence). There are 14 residues in the CDR3. Trimming took 0 bases from V and 3 from J, leaving 12 bases between them. Clinical symptoms, serum thyroxine and TRAb, thyroid ultrasound and orbital computed tomography together formed the diagnostic basis.

This chain uses TRBV20-1 with TRBJ2-7; TRBD1 might be the D (6 bases). This TCR was sampled from a young woman with Graves' hyperthyroidism that later progressed to Graves' ophthalmopathy. The sample consisted of blood. The CDR3 loop is CSAREGRGSYEQYF. CDR3 nucleotide sequence: TGCAGTGCTAGAGAAGGCAGGGGTAGCTACGAGCAGTACTTC.